These 24 T cell receptor beta chains came from one sample sequenced in a study of T cells in Graves' hyperthyroidism and ophthalmopathy. Researchers took RNA transcripts and amplified the TCR beta CDR3 regions from them. The HTBI set primed first-round TCR CDR3 RT-PCR. MiXCR, applied by TCRdb to the multiplex PCR reads, yields one record per CDR3 protein. Here the sample spans more than 350,000 distinct CDR3 sequences, 15% being singletons. Sample: blood. The receptors derive from a woman aged 30 to 39 with Graves' hyperthyroidism.

This clonotype appeared many times. The chain has TRBV30 and TRBJ1-2, with 12 bases aligning to TRBD1. Trimming at V came to 5 bases and at J to 8 bases, leaving 6 bases not matched to a gene. This CDR3 has 13 residues. The germline V gene has CDR1 GTSNPN and CDR2 SVGIG (reference sequence). In nucleotides, the CDR3 is TGTGCCTGGGGGGACAGGGGGCTAGGCGGCTACACCTTC. Translating it yields CAWGDRGLGGYTF.

A few counts support this clonotype. This could be a read error, since a much larger clone is one nucleotide away. The V gene is TRBV28, the J gene TRBJ2-7; D tentatively reads TRBD1 or TRBD2 (6 bases each). The V end lost 4 bases, the J end lost 3 bases, and 25 bases lay between the germline ends. CDR1 is MDHEN and CDR2 is SYDVKM in the germline V gene. This CDR3 spans 18 amino acids. In DNA, the CDR3 is TGTGCCAGCAGTTCGGACGGGGGCAGCAGAAACGGCGGCTACGAGCAGTACTTC. Translation gives CASSSDGGSRNGGYEQYF. The whole variable domain, filled in from reference TRBV28 and TRBJ2-7, reads DVKVTQSSRYLVKRTGEKVFLECVQDMDHENMFWYRQDPGLGLRLIYFSYDVKMKEKGDIPEGYSVSREKKERFSLILESASTNQTSMYLCASSSDGGSRNGGYEQYFGPGTRLTVT.

A word on this clonotype: This may arise from a read error, as a much more abundant clone is one base away. CDR3 protein: CASSWRRGTHPYEQYF. The CDR3 region has the DNA TGTGCCAGCAGCTGGAGACGTGGGACCCATCCTTACGAGCAGTACTTC. The rearrangement links TRBV7-3 to TRBJ2-7, with D perhaps given as TRBD1 or TRBD2 (5 bases each). Germline-derived CDR1 and CDR2 are SGHTA and FQGTGA. Trimming pared 4 bases from V and 4 bases from J, leaving 20 bases between. This CDR3 region has 16 residues.

V and J are TRBV5-1 and TRBJ2-1; 7 nucleotides agree with TRBD2. CDR1 is SGHRS and CDR2 is YFSETQ in the germline V gene. V was clipped by 0 bases and J by 4 bases; unmatched bases: 7. This CDR3 contains 16 residues. CDR3 DNA: TGCGCCAGCAGCTTGGATACTAGCGCGGGGTACAATGAGCAGTTCTTC. Its protein product is CASSLDTSAGYNEQFF.

CDR3 region: CASSETWDSPLHF. The CDR3 bases are TGTGCCAGCAGTGAAACTTGGGATTCACCCCTCCACTTT. The V and J genes are TRBV6-1 and TRBJ1-6; D gene unclear. The V gene lost 2 bases and the J gene lost 8 bases, with 7 bases spanning the gap. The CDR3 is made up of 13 amino acids. The germline CDR1 and CDR2 sequences are MNHNS and SASEGT.

This clonotype showed up just a few times. This chain links TRBV27 with TRBJ2-1; 9 positions agree with TRBD2. Germline V lookup: CDR1 MNHEY, CDR2 SMNVEV (reference sequence). V lost 7 bases, J lost 9 bases, and 22 bases stayed unmatched. This CDR3 is built from 18 residues. In nucleotides, the CDR3 is TGTGCCAGCACCACCGCTGGTTGGGCGGGAGGGTCAGCGTTTGAGCAGTTCTTC. Translated, it gives CASTTAGWAGGSAFEQFF.

This clonotype has at least ten counts. CDR3 in amino acids: CAWTYRDWSRGGYTF. DNA for the CDR3: TGTGCCTGGACCTACCGAGACTGGAGCAGAGGGGGCTACACCTTC. This chain uses TRBV30 with TRBJ1-2; D not certain. The CDR3 covers 15 residues. The V end was cut by 4 bases, the J end by 8 bases, with 23 bases between. Germline V gene lookup returns CDR1 GTSNPN and CDR2 SVGIG (reference sequence). The entire variable domain, with the rest obtained from reference TRBV30 and TRBJ1-2, is as follows: SQTIHQWPATLVQPVGSPLSLECTVEGTSNPNLYWYRQAAGRGLQLLFYSVGIGQISSEVPQNLSASRPQDRQFILSSKKLLLSDSGFYLCAWTYRDWSRGGYTFGSGTRLTVV.

Ten or more counts support this clonotype. This chain uses TRBV18 with TRBJ2-7, with TRBD2 matching 11 bases. J was trimmed by 4 bases and V by 5 bases; bases with no gene match: 4. Germline V gene sequence: CDR1 KGHSH, CDR2 LQKENI. This CDR3 has 14 residues. The CDR3 reads CASSALAGGYEQYF. The CDR3 DNA follows: TGTGCCAGCTCAGCCCTAGCGGGAGGATACGAGCAGTACTTC.

This clonotype has a handful of counts. J is TRBJ2-3 and V is TRBV7-3; D ambiguous. This CDR3 has 13 residues. From germline, CDR1 is SGHTA and CDR2 FQGTGA. V gave up 5 bases and J gave up 0 bases, with 6 bases separating them. Here the CDR3 reads CASSDVSTDTQYF. Here the CDR3 DNA reads TGTGCCAGCAGCGATGTTAGCACAGATACGCAGTATTTT.

V gene TRBV19 combines with J gene TRBJ2-3; TRBD2 agrees at 8 bases. The CDR3 consists of 15 residues. From germline, CDR1 is LNHDA and CDR2 SQIVND (reference sequence). The trim removed 2 bases at V and 4 bases at J, leaving 5 bases unmatched. Here the CDR3 reads CASSIPREGPDTQYF. CDR3 nucleotide sequence: TGTGCCAGTAGTATACCCCGGGAGGGCCCAGATACGCAGTATTTT.

This clonotype was picked up many times. The chain couples TRBV7-8 to TRBJ2-7; D may be TRBD1 (6 bases). The CDR3 covers 18 residues. Germline CDR1 and CDR2: SGHVS and FQNEAQ. The germline V and J ends were trimmed by 5 bases and 0 bases, with 23 bases remaining between them. CDR3 in amino acids: CASSPLGTGTRFSYEQYF. In nucleotides, the CDR3 is TGTGCCAGCAGCCCACTAGGTACAGGGACCCGTTTCTCCTACGAGCAGTACTTC.

This chain connects TRBV20-1 to TRBJ1-1; D remains ambiguous. The germline V and J ends were trimmed by 1 base and 11 bases, with 11 bases remaining between them. From germline, CDR1 is DFQATT and CDR2 SNEGSKA (reference sequence). The CDR3 extends over 11 amino acids. The CDR3 DNA sequence: TGCAGTGCTAGAGTAACCGGATCGGCTTTCTTT. Translation: CSARVTGSAFF.

The gene calls are TRBV10-3 and TRBJ2-2; D is unresolved. Germline CDR1 ENHRY, CDR2 SYGVKD. The length of the CDR3 is 13 residues. V dropped 10 bases and J dropped 2 bases, with 11 bases sitting between them. This chain's CDR3 is CATAVSNTGELFF. CDR3 coding DNA: TGTGCCACCGCCGTTTCCAACACCGGGGAGCTGTTTTTT.

This clonotype was counted a single time. The chain combines TRBV10-3 with TRBJ2-1, with D unresolved. Trimming left V 10 bases short and J 4 bases short, with 8 bases between. The CDR3 length is 11 residues. Germline V gives CDR1 ENHRY, CDR2 SYGVKD. CDR3 loop: CASIGYNEQFF. DNA of the CDR3: TGTGCCAGCATCGGTTACAATGAGCAGTTCTTC.

V usage is TRBV19 and J usage is TRBJ2-1, with TRBD2 as a possible D gene (6 bases). This CDR3 region has 15 residues. CDR1 and CDR2 from the germline V gene are LNHDA and SQIVND (reference sequence). V was pared by 2 bases and J by 4 bases, with 12 bases between. The CDR3 DNA reads as TGTGCCAGTAGTATATCGGCTAGCGAATACAATGAGCAGTTCTTC. This gives the protein CASSISASEYNEQFF.

The rearrangement uses TRBV7-6 and TRBJ2-3, with 8 positions matching TRBD1. CDR1 is SGHVS, CDR2 FNYEAQ, per germline. CDR3 length equals 13 residues. Losses at the gene ends were 4 bases for V and 6 bases for J; bases not matched to a gene: 3. This chain's CDR3 is CASSSRQGDTQYF. The CDR3 DNA is TGTGCCAGCAGCTCGAGACAGGGGGATACGCAGTATTTT.

This clonotype showed up many times. The rearrangement joins TRBV3-1 to TRBJ1-4, with TRBD1 identical over 7 bases. This CDR3 has 16 residues. J lost 0 bases, V lost 7 bases, and 8 bases had no gene match. Germline V gene sequence: CDR1 LGHDT, CDR2 YNNKEL (reference sequence). The CDR3 coding sequence is TGTGCCAGCATCCTACGGGACAGCACAACTAATGAAAAACTGTTTTTT. Amino acid sequence: CASILRDSTTNEKLFF.

The chain has TRBV10-2 and TRBJ1-5; D is possibly TRBD1 (5 bases). V shed 6 bases and J shed 0 bases, with 15 bases lying between them. Germline lookup yields CDR1 WSHSY and CDR2 SAAADI. This CDR3 comprises 16 residues. CDR3: CASSEQGEPSNQPQHF. In DNA, the CDR3 is TGCGCCAGCAGCGAACAAGGGGAGCCTAGCAATCAGCCCCAGCATTTT.

This clonotype has at least ten counts. The chain links TRBV28 to TRBJ2-7, with D unresolved. CDR3 size: 16 residues. V was clipped by 1 base and J by 0 bases, with 13 bases between them. Germline assignment: CDR1 MDHEN and CDR2 SYDVKM. In DNA form, the CDR3 reads TGTGCCAGCAGTTTATTAGGCGGAGCGAGCTCCTACGAGCAGTACTTC. It is translated as CASSLLGGASSYEQYF. The variable domain in full, completed from reference TRBV28 and TRBJ2-7, reads DVKVTQSSRYLVKRTGEKVFLECVQDMDHENMFWYRQDPGLGLRLIYFSYDVKMKEKGDIPEGYSVSREKKERFSLILESASTNQTSMYLCASSLLGGASSYEQYFGPGTRLTVT.

This clonotype was recorded at least ten times. The chain links TRBV7-9 to TRBJ2-1, with 7 nucleotides matching TRBD2. CDR1 is SEHNR, CDR2 FQNEAQ, per germline (reference sequence). The V and J ends lost 1 base and 1 base, in that order; junction bases with no gene match: 4. The CDR3 covers 16 residues. This CDR3 is CASSLGSGKSYNEQFF. The CDR3 DNA is TGTGCCAGCAGCTTAGGGAGCGGGAAGTCCTACAATGAGCAGTTCTTC.

The V and J genes are TRBV5-1 and TRBJ2-3; possibly TRBD2 for D (5 bases). The V and J ends lost 3 bases and 4 bases respectively, with 24 bases between them. The germline V gene has CDR1 SGHRS and CDR2 YFSETQ. The CDR3 loop spans 18 amino acids. This CDR3 is CASSSTSRSGVSSDTQYF. CDR3 nucleotide sequence: TGCGCCAGCAGCTCCACCTCGCGGTCCGGGGTTAGTTCAGATACGCAGTATTTT.

This clonotype was counted between two and nine times. The rearrangement uses TRBV7-2 and TRBJ2-2; TRBD2 matches at 16 bases. Looked up from germline, CDR1 is SGHTA and CDR2 is FQGNSA. CDR3 length: 19 amino acids. V trimming: 5 bases; J trimming: 3 bases; junction bases outside the gene matches: 9. The CDR3 reads CASSTPGLAGGWDTGELFF. In nucleotides, the CDR3 is TGTGCCAGCAGCACGCCGGGACTAGCGGGAGGGTGGGACACCGGGGAGCTGTTTTTT. The full variable domain, with the rest looked up from reference TRBV7-2 and TRBJ2-2, is GAGVSQSPSNKVTEKGKDVELRCDPISGHTALYWYRQSLGQGLEFLIYFQGNSAPDKSGLPSDRFSAERTGGSVSTLTIQRTQQEDSAVYLCASSTPGLAGGWDTGELFFGEGSRLTVL.

J is TRBJ2-3 and V is TRBV5-1; D is perhaps TRBD2 (5 bases). Germline V lookup: CDR1 SGHRS, CDR2 YFSETQ. The CDR3 sequence is 14 residues long. V dropped 4 bases and J dropped 1 base, with 10 bases sitting between them. The CDR3 loop reads CASSKSGGTDTQYF. CDR3 DNA sequence: TGCGCCAGCAGCAAATCCGGGGGCACAGATACGCAGTATTTT.

This clonotype came up a few times. The chain joins TRBV7-2 to TRBJ1-2; 7 bases fit TRBD1. Looked up from germline, CDR1 is SGHTA and CDR2 is FQGNSA. The CDR3 covers 17 residues. Trimming removed 5 bases from V and 2 bases from J; junction bases left unmatched: 14. DNA of the CDR3: TGTGCCAGCAGCGCACACAGGGGATTTACTGAGAACTATGGCTACACCTTC. This codes for CASSAHRGFTENYGYTF. Complete variable domain (other parts from reference TRBV7-2 and TRBJ1-2): GAGVSQSPSNKVTEKGKDVELRCDPISGHTALYWYRQSLGQGLEFLIYFQGNSAPDKSGLPSDRFSAERTGGSVSTLTIQRTQQEDSAVYLCASSAHRGFTENYGYTFGSGTRLTVV.